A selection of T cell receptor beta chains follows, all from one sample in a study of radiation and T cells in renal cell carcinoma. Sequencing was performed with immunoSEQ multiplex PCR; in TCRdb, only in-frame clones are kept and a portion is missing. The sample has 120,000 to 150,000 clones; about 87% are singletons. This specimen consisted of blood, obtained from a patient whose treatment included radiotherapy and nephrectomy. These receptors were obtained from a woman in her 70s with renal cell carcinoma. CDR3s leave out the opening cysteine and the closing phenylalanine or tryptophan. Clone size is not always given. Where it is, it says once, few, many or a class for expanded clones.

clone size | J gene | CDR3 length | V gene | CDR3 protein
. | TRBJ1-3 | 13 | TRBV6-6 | ASSYEGKAGNTIY
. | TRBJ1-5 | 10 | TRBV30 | AWSPRTQPQH
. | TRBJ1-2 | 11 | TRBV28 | ASSPHRPRGYT
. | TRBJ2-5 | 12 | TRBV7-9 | ASRPGSSQETQY
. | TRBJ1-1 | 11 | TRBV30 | AWSPTENTEAF
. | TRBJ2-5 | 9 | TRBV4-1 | ASSQSETQY
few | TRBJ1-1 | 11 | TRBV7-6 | ASSFSRTTEAF
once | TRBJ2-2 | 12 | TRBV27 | ASRPHDTTGELF
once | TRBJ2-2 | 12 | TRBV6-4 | ASTMSQNTGELF
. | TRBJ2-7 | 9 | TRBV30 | AWSADYEQY
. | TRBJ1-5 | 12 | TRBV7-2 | ASSNRQGGQPQH
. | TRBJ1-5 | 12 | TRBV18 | ASSPGTGRQPQH
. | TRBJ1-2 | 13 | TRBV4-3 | ASSQDSSSLYGYT
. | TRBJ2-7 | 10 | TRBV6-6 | ASSTGTYEQY
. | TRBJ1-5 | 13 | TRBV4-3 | ASSPKGDSNQPQH
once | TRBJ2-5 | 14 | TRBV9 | ASSDHLTGTQETQY
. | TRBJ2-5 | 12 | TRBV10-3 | AIRRQGVQETQY